The entry below describes one T cell receptor (beta chain). The record originates from a study of blood T cell repertoires in COVID-19. Study context: COVID-19 samples collected from the United States, Italy and Spain covered acute and convalescent phases. Nucleic acid was either cDNA or gDNA, and it came from T cells, B-cell-depleted T cells, or PBMCs.

Germline V gene data show CDR1 as LNHDA and CDR2 as SQIVND (reference sequence). With 1 base removed from V and 5 bases from J, the gap between germline ends came to 9 bases. This CDR3 has 13 residues. The repertoire was sequenced with immunoSEQ multiplex PCR; TCRdb's copy has only in-frame clones and lacks some. The sample includes some 290,000 clones, about 85% seen only once; the top ten take 2% to 2.5%. Sequencing was done on a sample of peripheral blood. The chain has TRBV19 and TRBJ2-7, with D tentatively TRBD1 (6 bases). The clonotype was recovered from a woman between 45 and 65 years old who had recovered from COVID-19. This chain's CDR3 is CASSIGRGNEQYF. The CDR3 DNA reads as TGTGCCAGTAGTATAGGCAGGGGCAACGAGCAGTACTTC.